This TCR beta chain derives from a study of OX40 agonist ivuxolimab in advanced cancers. Germline V lookup: CDR1 SGHTA, CDR2 FQGNSA. The CDR3 runs to 15 residues. V was pared by 0 bases and J by 11 bases, with 12 bases of the junction left unmatched. Here immunoSEQ multiplex PCR was the method, and the copy in TCRdb shows in-frame clones only, minus some. Among roughly 89,000 clones listed, approximately 91% were seen once. The source of this sequence is an adult with an advanced solid tumor such as melanoma, head and neck, liver or kidney cancer. The input for sequencing was CD4+ or CD8+ T cells sorted from blood, taken in a trial of the OX40 agonist ivuxolimab. The V and J genes are TRBV7-2 and TRBJ1-1; 7 bases are shared with TRBD1. CDR3 bases: TGTGCCAGCAGCTTAGCGGCCGCAGGGGGAGTTGGGGCTTTCTTT. This sequence encodes CASSLAAAGGVGAFF.